The clone carrying this TCR beta chain was picked up many times. It was with a sample-barcoded 5' primer and a J-beta primer mix that a second PCR of roughly 7 to 12 cycles was run. A single record per CDR3 protein comes from TCRdb applying MiXCR to the 5' RACE reads. The repertoire includes hundreds of thousands of distinct CDR3 sequences, nearly 25% of them detected once, and 8.7% sits in the top ten. The sample is drawn from a study of blood T cells in healthy people across ages. The CDR3 is 12 residues long. Deletions cut 7 bases from V and 7 bases from J, with 12 bases between. Germline CDR1 is SEHNR and CDR2 is FQNEAQ (reference sequence). The same data also contributed to another study, on T cells of mothers and their children. That work contributes: For each mother, over 10 million TCR beta CDR3 reads were obtained, and for each child, a few million.

V and J are TRBV7-9 and TRBJ2-3; maybe TRBD1 (5 bases). The sequencing sample was made of blood. The clonotype comes from a boy under 18 in good health. Here the CDR3 DNA reads TGTGCCAGCAACGAAGGGGTGAATACGCAGTATTTT. Translation: CASNEGVNTQYF.